These T cell receptor beta chains were read from a single sample in a study of blood T cell repertoires in COVID-19. Sequenced by immunoSEQ multiplex PCR; TCRdb stores in-frame clones only, minus some. This repertoire shows fewer than 250,000 clones, about nine tenths found once; its top ten account for less than 7.5%. What was sequenced was peripheral blood. The receptors derive from a man aged 55 to 69 who had recovered from COVID-19. Both conserved end residues are part of each CDR3. The D gene is left open where the match is weak. For some rows the clone size is stated as once, few or many, or as a class when expanded; others skip it.

v_call	d_call	clone_size	j_call	cdr3_aa	cdr3_nt
TRBV28	NA	NA	TRBJ1-5	CASSLVSGYSNQPQHF	TGTGCCAGCAGTTTGGTTTCAGGGTATAGCAATCAGCCCCAGCATTTT
TRBV27	NA	NA	TRBJ1-5	CASSQYRVNQPQHF	TGTGCCAGCAGCCAATACAGGGTCAATCAGCCCCAGCATTTT
TRBV15	TRBD1	NA	TRBJ1-4	CATSKQGWEKLFF	TGTGCCACCAGCAAACAGGGGTGGGAAAAACTGTTTTTT
TRBV28	TRBD2	NA	TRBJ2-7	CASSPLGRGGEQYF	TGTGCCAGCAGCCCTCTCGGGAGGGGAGGCGAGCAGTACTTC
TRBV7-2	TRBD1	NA	TRBJ2-7	CASSQNRGPWEQYF	TGTGCCAGCAGCCAAAACAGGGGTCCTTGGGAGCAGTACTTC
TRBV3-1/TRBV3-2	TRBD1	NA	TRBJ1-2	CASSQWTGNGYTF	TGTGCCAGCAGCCAGTGGACAGGGAATGGCTACACCTTC
TRBV19	TRBD2	NA	TRBJ2-7	CASSIFVGLAAYEQYF	TGTGCCAGTAGTATTTTTGTGGGACTAGCCGCTTACGAGCAGTACTTC
TRBV6-2/TRBV6-3	NA	NA	TRBJ1-3	CASSTGDFSGNTIYF	TGTGCCAGCAGTACAGGTGACTTCTCTGGAAACACCATATATTTT
TRBV27	NA	NA	TRBJ1-5	CASSSGVMVGTQPQHF	TGTGCCAGCAGTTCAGGGGTGATGGTGGGGACTCAGCCCCAGCATTTT
TRBV5-6	TRBD2	once	TRBJ2-5	CASSLSLAGGRRETQYF	TGTGCCAGCAGCTTGTCTCTAGCGGGAGGGAGGCGGGAGACCCAGTACTTC
TRBV6-5	TRBD1	NA	TRBJ1-1	CASSYTAGGVTEAFF	TGTGCCAGCAGTTACACAGCAGGGGGCGTCACTGAAGCTTTCTTT
TRBV27	NA	NA	TRBJ1-5	CASRSLRVRGNQPQHF	TGTGCCAGCAGATCCCTCAGGGTCCGGGGCAATCAGCCCCAGCATTTT
TRBV29-1	NA	NA	TRBJ1-2	CSVHLGGAPNYGYTF	TGCAGCGTCCACCTCGGGGGAGCACCTAACTATGGCTACACCTTC
TRBV5-5	NA	NA	TRBJ2-7	CASSQWGPNEQYF	TGTGCCAGCTCACAGTGGGGGCCCAACGAGCAGTACTTC
TRBV9	NA	once	TRBJ1-4	CASSVGGYNEKLFF	TGTGCCAGCAGCGTAGGAGGATATAATGAAAAACTGTTTTTT
TRBV7-2	TRBD1	NA	TRBJ2-5	CASINRVDRGQETQYF	TGTGCCAGCATCAACCGGGTCGACAGGGGGCAAGAGACCCAGTACTTC
TRBV11-2	TRBD1	NA	TRBJ1-2	CASSLDRFGTGGHNFYGYTF	TGTGCCAGCAGCTTAGATCGTTTCGGGACAGGGGGGCACAATTTCTATGGCTACACCTTC
TRBV25-1	TRBD1	NA	TRBJ1-2	CASRPTGDFGYGYTF	TGTGCCAGCAGACCGACAGGGGACTTTGGTTATGGCTACACCTTC
TRBV18	NA	NA	TRBJ2-1	CASSPLSEGWYNEQFF	TGTGCCAGCTCACCGCTCTCGGAGGGGTGGTACAATGAGCAGTTCTTC
TRBV18	TRBD1	NA	TRBJ2-7	CASSSGGLSYEQYF	TGTGCCAGCTCATCAGGGGGTCTCTCCTACGAGCAGTACTTC
TRBV7-3	TRBD2	NA	TRBJ2-2	CANSLDGTSGSLGELFF	TGTGCCAACAGCTTAGATGGGACTAGCGGGAGTCTCGGGGAGCTGTTTTTT
TRBV2	NA	NA	TRBJ1-1	CASSEREGGVNTEAFF	TGTGCCAGCAGTGAAAGGGAGGGCGGCGTGAACACTGAAGCTTTCTTT
TRBV9	NA	NA	TRBJ2-4	CASSVEGGSKNIQYF	TGTGCCAGCAGCGTAGAAGGGGGATCCAAGAACATTCAGTACTTC
TRBV6-5	TRBD1	NA	TRBJ1-1	CASMNRDRGIAFF	TGTGCCAGCATGAACCGGGACAGGGGTATAGCTTTCTTT
TRBV9	NA	NA	TRBJ2-1	CASSVALYNEQFF	TGTGCCAGCAGCGTGGCTCTTTACAATGAGCAGTTCTTC
TRBV6-1	NA	NA	TRBJ1-5	CASSVSGFSGNQPQHF	TGTGCCAGCAGTGTTTCAGGCTTTTCGGGCAATCAGCCCCAGCATTTT
TRBV9	NA	NA	TRBJ2-1	CASSVSRVNNEQFF	TGTGCCAGCAGCGTAAGCAGGGTCAACAATGAGCAGTTCTTC